This T cell receptor beta chain came from a study of T cell responses to AZD1222 COVID-19 vaccine. Whole-study results and caveats: Clonal diversity was possibly underestimated, and white British individuals and females predominated among donors. Only 5 or 6 AZD1222 recipients tested seropositive at baseline. Two AZD1222 doses significantly raised spike-specific TCR breadth and depth over controls.

Only in-frame clones appear in the TCRdb table, and some are missing; sequencing was by immunoSEQ multiplex PCR. The sample carries over 130,000 clones, about 90% recorded once. Regarding this clone: The antigen remains unidentified.

The V and J ends lost 5 bases and 0 bases respectively, with 7 bases between them. CDR3 length: 13 residues. Germline lookup yields CDR1 LNHNV and CDR2 YYDKDF (reference sequence). The input for sequencing was peripheral blood, taken 28 days after the second AZD1222 dose. The chain joins TRBV15 to TRBJ1-2; D remains unclear. The receptor comes from an adult who received the AZD1222 COVID-19 vaccine. The CDR3 DNA follows: TGTGCCACCAGCTTGGCCCCTAACTATGGCTACACCTTC. Translating it yields CATSLAPNYGYTF.